The entry below describes one T cell receptor beta chain. The antigen remains unidentified. This record comes from a study of blood T cells in healthy people across ages. Whole-study results and caveats: There was no known CMV status for donors, so expanded clonotype changes were possibly confounded. With age, beta diversity per million T cells declined roughly linearly, significantly by 30 to 40.

Donors each provided 8 to 10 milliliters of peripheral blood. Primers used in a second PCR of about 6 to 11 cycles were a sample-barcoded 5' primer and a J-beta primer mix. Per sample, CDR3-containing paired-end reads numbered at least 3 million. TCRdb re-analysed the 5' RACE reads in MiXCR, keeping a single row per CDR3 protein. The data show 580,000 or so distinct CDR3 sequences, roughly 43% seen once. The TCR originated in an elderly man in good health. Sequenced: blood.

The CDR3 spells CASSQGLREQYF. The CDR3 region has the DNA TGTGCCAGCAGCCAAGGGCTAAGGGAGCAGTACTTC. The chain is built from TRBV3-1 and TRBJ2-5, with TRBD2 as a possible D gene (5 bases). The germline V gene encodes CDR1 LGHDT and CDR2 YNNKEL (reference sequence). Trimming left V 1 base short and J 11 bases short, with 11 bases between. The CDR3 covers 12 residues.